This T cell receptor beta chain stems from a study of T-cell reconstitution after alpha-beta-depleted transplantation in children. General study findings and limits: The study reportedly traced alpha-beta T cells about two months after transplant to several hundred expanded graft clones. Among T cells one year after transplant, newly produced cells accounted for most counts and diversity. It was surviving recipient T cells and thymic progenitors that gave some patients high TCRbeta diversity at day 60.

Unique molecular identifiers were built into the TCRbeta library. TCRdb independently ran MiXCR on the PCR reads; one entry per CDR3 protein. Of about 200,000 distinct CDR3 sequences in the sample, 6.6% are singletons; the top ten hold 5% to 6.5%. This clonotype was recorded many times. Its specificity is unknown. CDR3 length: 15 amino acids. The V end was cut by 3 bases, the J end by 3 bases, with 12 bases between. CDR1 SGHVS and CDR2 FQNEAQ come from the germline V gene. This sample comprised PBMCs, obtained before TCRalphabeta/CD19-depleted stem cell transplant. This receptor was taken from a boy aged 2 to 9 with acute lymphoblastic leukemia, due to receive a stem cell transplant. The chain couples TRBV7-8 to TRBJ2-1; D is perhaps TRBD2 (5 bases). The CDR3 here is CASSLERAYYNEQFF. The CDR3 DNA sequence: TGTGCCAGCAGCTTGGAGAGGGCCTACTACAATGAGCAGTTCTTC.